Following are 4 T cell receptor beta chains from one sample sequenced in a study of T cell responses to AZD1222 COVID-19 vaccine. The protocol was immunoSEQ multiplex PCR, while the TCRdb copy is restricted to in-frame clones and leaves out a portion. The sample lists 90,000 to 100,000 clones, about 90% occurring once. Material: peripheral blood, obtained 28 days after the second AZD1222 dose. The receptors were sampled from an adult who received the AZD1222 COVID-19 vaccine.

V usage is TRBV30 and J usage is TRBJ1-5; 8 nucleotides agree with TRBD1. Germline V CDR1 and CDR2: GTSNPN, SVGIG (reference sequence). V trimming: 0 bases; J trimming: 5 bases; junction bases outside the gene matches: 0. The CDR3 runs to 13 residues. This chain's CDR3 is CAWSVQGDQPQHF. The CDR3, as DNA: TGTGCCTGGAGTGTACAGGGGGATCAGCCCCAGCATTTT.

The V and J genes are TRBV5-8 and TRBJ2-1; TRBD2 matches at 10 bases. Losses at the gene ends were 3 bases for V and 5 bases for J; bases not matched to a gene: 11. The CDR3 spans 17 residues. The germline CDR1 and CDR2 sequences are SGHTS and YDEGEE. CDR3 amino acids: CASSSRVIAGGNNEQFF. In DNA, the CDR3 is TGTGCCAGCAGCTCCCGAGTGATAGCGGGAGGAAACAATGAGCAGTTCTTC.

This clone occurred once. V usage is TRBV30 and J usage is TRBJ1-6; 7 bases line up with TRBD1. The ends lost 0 bases at V and 11 bases at J; junction bases unmatched: 10. Germline assignment: CDR1 GTSNPN and CDR2 SVGIG (reference sequence). The CDR3 is made up of 15 amino acids. The CDR3 reads CAWSVRQGGGPPLHF. CDR3 in DNA: TGTGCCTGGAGTGTTCGACAGGGCGGTGGGCCACCCCTCCACTTT.

This chain links TRBV15 with TRBJ1-5; D gene unclear. CDR3 length: 12 residues. CDR1 is LNHNV, CDR2 YYDKDF, per germline (reference sequence). Trimming cost V 5 bases and J 7 bases, with 9 bases left between them. The CDR3 coding sequence is TGTGCCACCAGCGACCAGGTCCAGCCCCAGCATTTT. Protein: CATSDQVQPQHF.